This T cell receptor (beta chain) stems from a study of identical twins. The V end was cut by 1 base, the J end by 3 bases, with 9 bases between. Germline CDR1 is SGHAT and CDR2 is FQNNGV. The CDR3 has 15 residues. Remarks on this clonotype: Its specificity is not known.

Healthy Caucasians were all of the donors. TCRdb ran MiXCR on the 5' RACE reads and lists one entry per CDR3 protein. The sample shows about 240,000 distinct CDR3 sequences, roughly 13% of them seen only once. Study-wide results and caveats: For zero-insertion analyses, partial confounding could come from invariant MAIT and iNKT cells.

In addition, the sample was reused for a study of yellow fever vaccine responses in identical twins. From that paper: Reportedly, twins showed a vaccine T cell response that looked partly convergent and partly personalized.

This receptor was taken from a woman between 18 and 29 years old in good health. Input material: memory (CD45RO+) T cells sorted from blood. This sequence joins TRBV11-2 and TRBJ1-4; no definite D call. CDR3 sequence (DNA): TGTGCCAGCAGCTTAGCGCAGGAGTCTAATGAAAAACTGTTTTTT. Its protein product is CASSLAQESNEKLFF.